This TCR beta chain is drawn from a study of blood T cell repertoires in COVID-19. Sequencing used immunoSEQ multiplex PCR; TCRdb keeps in-frame clones, though not all of them. The repertoire holds fewer than 120,000 clones, with approximately 70% as singletons. This clonotype originated in a woman aged 55-69 years with acute or convalescent COVID-19. Sequencing was carried out using peripheral blood.

Here the CDR3 reads CASSLEGIPYGYTF. CDR3 nucleotides: TGTGCCAGCAGCTTGGAGGGGATTCCGTATGGCTACACCTTC. The rearrangement uses TRBV5-4 and TRBJ1-2; possible D gene TRBD1, 5 bases. Trimming stripped 0 bases from V and 5 bases from J, with 11 bases between. This CDR3 spans 14 amino acids. Germline CDR1 reads SGHNT; CDR2 reads YYREEE (reference sequence). The variable domain in full, completed from reference TRBV5-4 and TRBJ1-2, reads ETGVTQSPTHLIKTRGQQVTLRCSSQSGHNTVSWYQQALGQGPQFIFQYYREEENGRGNFPPRFSGLQFPNYSSELNVNALELDDSALYLCASSLEGIPYGYTFGSGTRLTVV.